The 6 T cell receptor beta chains below were found in one sample sequenced in a study of tumor and adjacent non-tumor tissue in lung cancer listed by TCRdb under 2018. The library was generated by multiplex PCR. Sequenced on an Illumina HiSeq 2500. TCRbeta libraries were constructed through three rounds of nested PCR with primers (Table S4) according to protocols modified from ARM-PCR. TCRdb reworked the public reads: Q25 trimming with fastp, MiXCR clone assembly, productive beta chains retained. Identical CDR3 protein sequences are pooled into one entry, listed with their most common genes and DNA. This sample holds roughly 220,000 distinct CDR3 sequences; 71% were observed only once. Of the sample, under 30% falls within the top ten clones. RNA was isolated from bulk, unsorted tissue, and RNA quality was assessed with a NanoDrop ND-1000 and an Agilent 2100. Sequencing was carried out using lung tumor tissue. The receptor source for this set is a man aged 60-69 years with non-small cell lung cancer.

On this clonotype: A much larger clone is a single base away; this may be a read error. V gene TRBV4-2 combines with J gene TRBJ1-1, with D uncertain. There are 13 residues in the CDR3. With 7 bases removed from V and 8 bases from J, the gap between germline ends came to 17 bases. From germline, CDR1 is LGHNA and CDR2 YNFKEQ. CDR3 sequence: CASTQWIGEEAFF. The CDR3 DNA reads as TGTGCCAGCACCCAGTGGATTGGAGAGGAAGCTTTCTTT.

There are many counts of this clonotype. The V gene is TRBV11-3, the J gene TRBJ1-5; 7 nucleotides line up with TRBD1. J was trimmed by 3 bases and V by 1 base; bases with no gene match: 3. CDR3 size: 15 residues. Looked up from germline, CDR1 is SGHNT and CDR2 is YENEEA. The CDR3: CASSLGRGDNQPQHF. CDR3 nucleotide sequence: TGTGCCAGCAGCTTAGGCAGGGGGGACAATCAGCCCCAGCATTTT.

This clonotype occurred many times. The chain is built from TRBV6-2 or TRBV6-3 and TRBJ1-4; D unresolved. The germline CDR1 and CDR2 sequences are MNHEY and SVGEGT. This CDR3 spans 14 amino acids. Trimming removed 2 bases at V and 0 bases at J, with 4 bases between. The CDR3 nucleotides read TGTGCCAGCAGTTACGGGACAACTAATGAAAAACTGTTTTTT. Translated, it gives CASSYGTTNEKLFF.

As regards this clonotype: One junction end does not reproduce the germline sequence, and a read error may be involved. V is TRBV6-1 and J is TRBJ2-1; 8 bases map to TRBD2. The CDR3 sequence is 15 residues long. CDR1 is MNHNS, CDR2 SASEGT, per germline. The CDR3 loop reads CASSLGGRYYDELFF. CDR3 DNA: TGTGCCAGCAGTCTTGGCGGGAGGTATTACGATGAGCTGTTCTTC.

This clonotype was found many times. CDR3 in amino acids: CASSLHRNNSPLHF. For the CDR3, the DNA is TGTGCCAGCAGTTTACACAGGAATAATTCACCCCTCCACTTT. This chain uses TRBV12-3 or TRBV12-4 with TRBJ1-6; D may be TRBD1 (5 bases). The CDR3 totals 14 residues. The ends were cut back, 2 bases at V and 5 bases at J, with 7 bases in the middle.

A note on this clonotype: Just one base apart from a much larger clone, this may be a read error. The CDR3 spells CATMTSGGYYEQYF. The CDR3 nucleotides read TGCGCCACCATGACTAGCGGGGGCTACTACGAGCAGTACTTC. The rearrangement links TRBV10-2 to TRBJ2-7; 12 nucleotides agree with TRBD2. V shed 10 bases and J 3 bases; nucleotides not matched to a gene: 7. The CDR3 is 14 amino acids. Germline V gene data show CDR1 as WSHSY and CDR2 as SAAADI.